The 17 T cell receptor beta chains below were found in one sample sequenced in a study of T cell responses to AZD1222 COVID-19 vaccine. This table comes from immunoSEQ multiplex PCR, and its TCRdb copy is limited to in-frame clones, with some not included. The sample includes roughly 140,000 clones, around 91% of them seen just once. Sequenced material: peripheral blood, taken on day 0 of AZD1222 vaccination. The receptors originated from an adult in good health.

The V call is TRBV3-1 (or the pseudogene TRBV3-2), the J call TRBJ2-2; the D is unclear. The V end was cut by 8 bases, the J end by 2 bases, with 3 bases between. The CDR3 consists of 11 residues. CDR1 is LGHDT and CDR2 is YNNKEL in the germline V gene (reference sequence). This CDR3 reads CASQNTGELFF. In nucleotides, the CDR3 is TGTGCCAGCCAAAACACCGGGGAGCTGTTTTTT.

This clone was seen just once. This chain's CDR3 is CASSITGQGPYEQYF. The CDR3 DNA is TGTGCCAGCAGCATAACGGGACAGGGTCCCTACGAGCAGTACTTC. This chain links TRBV7-8 with TRBJ2-7; TRBD1 aligns across 9 bases. The CDR3 consists of 15 residues. V lost 5 bases, J lost 2 bases, and 7 bases stayed unmatched. Germline values: CDR1 SGHVS, CDR2 FQNEAQ.

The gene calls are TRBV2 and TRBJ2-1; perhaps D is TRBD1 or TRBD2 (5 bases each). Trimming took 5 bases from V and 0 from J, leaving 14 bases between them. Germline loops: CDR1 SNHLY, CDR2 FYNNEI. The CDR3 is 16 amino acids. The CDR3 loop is CASSPGPASSYNEQFF. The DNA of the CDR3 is TGTGCCAGCAGTCCGGGACCTGCGAGCTCCTACAATGAGCAGTTCTTC.

The CDR3 protein is CASSLGFLTEAFF. The CDR3 nucleotides are TGTGCCAGCAGCTTAGGTTTTCTCACTGAAGCTTTCTTT. The chain uses TRBV11-2 and TRBJ1-1; D is undetermined. Germline V lookup: CDR1 SGHAT, CDR2 FQNNGV. This CDR3 has 13 residues. Trimming took off 1 base at V and 4 bases at J, with 7 bases between the two ends.

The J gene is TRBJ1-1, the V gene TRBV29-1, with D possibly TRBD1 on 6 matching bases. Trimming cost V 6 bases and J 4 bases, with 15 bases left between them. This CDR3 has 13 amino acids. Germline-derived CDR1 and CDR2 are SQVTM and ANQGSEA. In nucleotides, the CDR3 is TGCAGCGTCCGCATAGGGGGGGGCACTGAAGCTTTCTTT. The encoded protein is CSVRIGGGTEAFF.

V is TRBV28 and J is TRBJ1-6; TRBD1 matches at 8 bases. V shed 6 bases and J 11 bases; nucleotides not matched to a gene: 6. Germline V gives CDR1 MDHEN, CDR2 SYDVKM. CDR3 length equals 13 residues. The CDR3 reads CASSPGQVTPLHF. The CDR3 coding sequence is TGTGCCAGCAGCCCGGGACAGGTGACACCCCTCCACTTT.

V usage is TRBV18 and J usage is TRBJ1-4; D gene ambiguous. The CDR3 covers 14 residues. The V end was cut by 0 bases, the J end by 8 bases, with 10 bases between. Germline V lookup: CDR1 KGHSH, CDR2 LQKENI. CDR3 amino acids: CASSPPTVSEKLFF. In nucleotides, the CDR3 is TGTGCCAGCTCACCACCGACGGTCTCAGAAAAACTGTTTTTT.

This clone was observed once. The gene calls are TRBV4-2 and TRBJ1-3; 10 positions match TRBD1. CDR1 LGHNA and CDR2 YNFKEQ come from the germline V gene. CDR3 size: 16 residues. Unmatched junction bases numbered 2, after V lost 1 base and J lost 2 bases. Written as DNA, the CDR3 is TGTGCCAGCAGCCAAGCAGGGACAGGGGCTGGAAACACCATATATTTT. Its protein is CASSQAGTGAGNTIYF.

The CDR3 nucleotides are TGTGCCAGAAGTTCAGGGACCTCCGGCTACACCTTC. Its translation: CARSSGTSGYTF. The chain couples TRBV5-3 to TRBJ1-2, with a possible D match to TRBD1 (5 bases). TRBV5-3 falls under the ORF class, with uncertain function. V was clipped by 5 bases and J by 8 bases, with 13 bases between them. This CDR3 contains 12 residues.

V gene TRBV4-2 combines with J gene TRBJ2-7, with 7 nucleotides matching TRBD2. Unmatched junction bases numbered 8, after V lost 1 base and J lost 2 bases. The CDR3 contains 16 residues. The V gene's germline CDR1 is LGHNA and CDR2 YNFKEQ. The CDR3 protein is CASSQAGLGGPYEQYF. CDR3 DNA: TGTGCCAGCAGCCAAGCAGGACTAGGTGGCCCCTACGAGCAGTACTTC.

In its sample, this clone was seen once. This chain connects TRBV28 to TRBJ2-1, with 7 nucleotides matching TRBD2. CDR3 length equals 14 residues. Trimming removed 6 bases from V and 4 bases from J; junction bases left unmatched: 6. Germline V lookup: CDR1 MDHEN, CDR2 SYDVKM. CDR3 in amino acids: CASRFPGGYNEQFF. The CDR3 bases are TGTGCCAGCAGGTTCCCGGGGGGTTACAATGAGCAGTTCTTC. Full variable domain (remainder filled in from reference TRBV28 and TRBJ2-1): DVKVTQSSRYLVKRTGEKVFLECVQDMDHENMFWYRQDPGLGLRLIYFSYDVKMKEKGDIPEGYSVSREKKERFSLILESASTNQTSMYLCASRFPGGYNEQFFGPGTRLTVL.

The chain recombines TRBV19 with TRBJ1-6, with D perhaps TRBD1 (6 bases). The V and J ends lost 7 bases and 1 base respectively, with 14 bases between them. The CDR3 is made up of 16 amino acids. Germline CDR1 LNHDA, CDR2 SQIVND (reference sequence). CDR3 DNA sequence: TGTGCCAGTAAAGGGGGGGAAGGATCCTATAATTCACCCCTCCACTTT. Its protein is CASKGGEGSYNSPLHF.

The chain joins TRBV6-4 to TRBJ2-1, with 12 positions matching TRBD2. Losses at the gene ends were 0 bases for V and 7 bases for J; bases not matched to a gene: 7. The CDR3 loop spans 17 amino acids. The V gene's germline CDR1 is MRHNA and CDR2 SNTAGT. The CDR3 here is CASSDSILAGGLNEQFF. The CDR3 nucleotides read TGTGCCAGCAGTGACTCGATTCTAGCGGGGGGGCTAAATGAGCAGTTCTTC.

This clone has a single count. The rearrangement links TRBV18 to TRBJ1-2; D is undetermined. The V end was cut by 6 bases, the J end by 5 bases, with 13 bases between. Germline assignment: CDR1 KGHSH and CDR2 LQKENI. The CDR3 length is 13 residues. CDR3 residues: CASSQDADYGYTF. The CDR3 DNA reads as TGTGCCAGCTCTCAGGACGCTGATTATGGCTACACCTTC.

The CDR3 loop is CASSYKTGNIGYEQYF. The CDR3 nucleotides are TGTGCCAGCAGCTACAAGACAGGTAACATAGGCTACGAGCAGTACTTC. The rearrangement uses TRBV6-5 and TRBJ2-7; perhaps TRBD1 as D (6 bases). CDR1 and CDR2 from the germline V gene are MNHEY and SVGAGI. The ends were cut back, 6 bases at V and 3 bases at J, with 21 bases in the middle. This CDR3 spans 16 amino acids.

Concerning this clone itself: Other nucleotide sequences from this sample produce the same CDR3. This chain's CDR3 is CASSPSGGNQPQHF. The CDR3 DNA sequence: TGTGCCAGCTCACCTAGTGGAGGAAATCAGCCCCAGCATTTT. This chain links TRBV18 with TRBJ1-5, with D unclear. This CDR3 is built from 14 residues. V shed 3 bases and J shed 4 bases, with 10 bases lying between them. Germline CDR1 reads KGHSH; CDR2 reads LQKENI.

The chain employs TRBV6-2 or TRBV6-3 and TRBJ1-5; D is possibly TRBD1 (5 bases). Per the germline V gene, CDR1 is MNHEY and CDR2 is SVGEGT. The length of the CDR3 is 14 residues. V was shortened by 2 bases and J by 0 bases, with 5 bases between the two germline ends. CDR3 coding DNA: TGTGCCAGCAGTTACGGGGGTAGCAATCAGCCCCAGCATTTT. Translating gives CASSYGGSNQPQHF.